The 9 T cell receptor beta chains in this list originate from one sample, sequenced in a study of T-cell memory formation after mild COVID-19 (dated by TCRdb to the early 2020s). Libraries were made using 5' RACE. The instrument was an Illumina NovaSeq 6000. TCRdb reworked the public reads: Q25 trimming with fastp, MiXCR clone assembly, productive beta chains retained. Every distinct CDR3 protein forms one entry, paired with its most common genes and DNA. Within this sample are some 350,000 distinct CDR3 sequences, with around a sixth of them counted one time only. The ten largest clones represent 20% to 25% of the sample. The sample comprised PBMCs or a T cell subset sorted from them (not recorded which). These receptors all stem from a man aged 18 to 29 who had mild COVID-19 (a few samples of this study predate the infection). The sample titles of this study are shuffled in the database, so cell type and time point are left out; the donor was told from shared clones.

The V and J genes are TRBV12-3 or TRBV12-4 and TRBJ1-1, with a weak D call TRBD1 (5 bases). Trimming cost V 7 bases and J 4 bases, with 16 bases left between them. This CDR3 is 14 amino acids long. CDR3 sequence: CASTMAQGITEAFF. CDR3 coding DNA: TGTGCCAGCACTATGGCTCAGGGAATCACTGAAGCTTTCTTT.

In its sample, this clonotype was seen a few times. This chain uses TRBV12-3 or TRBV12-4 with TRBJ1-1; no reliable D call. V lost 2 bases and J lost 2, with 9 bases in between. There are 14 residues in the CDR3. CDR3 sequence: CASSLLSLNTEAFF. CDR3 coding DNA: TGTGCCAGCAGTTTATTGTCCCTCAACACTGAAGCTTTCTTT.

The CDR3, as DNA: TGCGCCAGCAGCGACCGACAGGGGGCGTTAGGTACTGAAGCTTTCTTT. Translating it yields CASSDRQGALGTEAFF. This chain joins TRBV5-1 and TRBJ1-1; 10 nucleotides line up with TRBD1. Per germline, CDR1 SGHRS and CDR2 YFSETQ. The CDR3 consists of 16 residues. Unmatched junction bases numbered 11, after V lost 4 bases and J lost 5 bases.

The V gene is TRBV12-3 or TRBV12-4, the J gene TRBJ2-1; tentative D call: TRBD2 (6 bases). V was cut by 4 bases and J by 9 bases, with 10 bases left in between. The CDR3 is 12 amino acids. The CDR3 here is CASSYQGLEQFF. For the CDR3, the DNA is TGTGCCAGCAGTTATCAGGGACTTGAGCAGTTCTTC.

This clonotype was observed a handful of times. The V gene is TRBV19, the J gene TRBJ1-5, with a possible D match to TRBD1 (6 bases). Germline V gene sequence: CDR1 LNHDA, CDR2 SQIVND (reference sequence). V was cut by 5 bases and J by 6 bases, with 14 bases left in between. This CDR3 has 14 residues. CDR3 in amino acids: CASSGSGGRQPQHF. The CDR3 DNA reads TGTGCCAGTAGTGGGAGCGGGGGGCGTCAGCCCCAGCATTTT.

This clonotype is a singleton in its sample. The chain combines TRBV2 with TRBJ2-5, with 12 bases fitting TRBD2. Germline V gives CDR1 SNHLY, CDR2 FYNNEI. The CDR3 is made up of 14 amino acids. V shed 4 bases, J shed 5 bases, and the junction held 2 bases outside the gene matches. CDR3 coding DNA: TGTGCCAGCAGTGCCGGACTAGCGGGGGAGACCCAGTACTTC. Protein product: CASSAGLAGETQYF. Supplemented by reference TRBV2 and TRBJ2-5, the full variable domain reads EPEVTQTPSHQVTQMGQEVILRCVPISNHLYFYWYRQILGQKVEFLVSFYNNEISEKSEIFDDQFSVERPDGSNFTLKIRSTKLEDSAMYFCASSAGLAGETQYFGPGTRLLVL.

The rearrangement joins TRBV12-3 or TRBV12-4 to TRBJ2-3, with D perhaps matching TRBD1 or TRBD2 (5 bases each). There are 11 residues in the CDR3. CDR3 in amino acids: CATQGPDTQYF. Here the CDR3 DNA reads TGTGCTACGCAGGGACCCGATACGCAGTATTTT.

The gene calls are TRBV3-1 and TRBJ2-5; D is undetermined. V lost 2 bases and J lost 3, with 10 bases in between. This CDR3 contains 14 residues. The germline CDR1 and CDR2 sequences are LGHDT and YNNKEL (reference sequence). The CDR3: CASSQYSVKETQYF. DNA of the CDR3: TGTGCCAGCAGCCAATACAGCGTCAAAGAGACCCAGTACTTC.

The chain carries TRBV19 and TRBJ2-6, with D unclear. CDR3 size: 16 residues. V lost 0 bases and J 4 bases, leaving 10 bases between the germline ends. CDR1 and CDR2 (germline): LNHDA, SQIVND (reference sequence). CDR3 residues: CASSIEGFWGANVLTF. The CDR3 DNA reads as TGTGCCAGTAGTATAGAGGGCTTTTGGGGGGCCAACGTCCTGACTTTC.